The rows below give T cell receptor beta chains drawn from one sample of a study of Graves' ophthalmopathy and Graves' hyperthyroidism. One entry per CDR3 protein, called by TCRdb with MiXCR from the multiplex PCR reads. The table lists approximately 460,000 distinct CDR3 sequences, roughly 14% of them singletons. Sequencing was done on a sample of blood. These receptor sequences come from a woman aged 30 to 39 with Graves' ophthalmopathy. CDR3s include the opening cysteine and the closing phenylalanine or tryptophan. The D gene is left open where the match is weak. A clone size is listed for some rows: how often the clone was seen (once, few, many), or a class if it is expanded.

v_call: TRBV12-3/TRBV12-4; d_call: TRBD1; j_call: TRBJ1-2; cdr3_length: 14; clone_size: many; cdr3_aa: CASSFRGVFYGYTF; cdr3_nt: TGTGCCAGCAGCTTCAGGGGGGTTTTCTATGGCTACACCTTC
v_call: TRBV2; d_call: .; j_call: TRBJ2-7; cdr3_length: 12; clone_size: many; cdr3_aa: CASRGDFYEQYF; cdr3_nt: TGTGCCAGCAGGGGGGACTTCTACGAGCAGTACTTC
v_call: TRBV18; d_call: .; j_call: TRBJ2-7; cdr3_length: 17; clone_size: .; cdr3_aa: CASSPPITREASYEQYF; cdr3_nt: TGTGCCAGCTCACCACCGATTACCAGGGAGGCTTCCTACGAGCAGTACTTC
v_call: TRBV7-6; d_call: TRBD1; j_call: TRBJ1-1; cdr3_length: 17; clone_size: many; cdr3_aa: CASSPHQGQGERTEAFF; cdr3_nt: TGTGCCAGCAGCCCACATCAGGGACAGGGGGAGCGCACTGAAGCTTTCTTT
v_call: TRBV27; d_call: .; j_call: TRBJ1-2; cdr3_length: 15; clone_size: many; cdr3_aa: CASSLKGHYVGGYTF; cdr3_nt: TGTGCCAGCAGTTTAAAGGGACACTACGTCGGTGGCTACACCTTC
v_call: TRBV9; d_call: TRBD1; j_call: TRBJ1-6; cdr3_length: 15; clone_size: many; cdr3_aa: CASSASGTGFSPLHF; cdr3_nt: TGTGCCAGCAGCGCTTCCGGGACAGGCTTTTCACCCCTCCACTTT
v_call: TRBV20-1; d_call: TRBD2; j_call: TRBJ2-7; cdr3_length: 12; clone_size: many; cdr3_aa: CSGGGGPSEQYF; cdr3_nt: TGCAGCGGGGGGGGAGGGCCGAGTGAGCAGTACTTC
v_call: TRBV2; d_call: .; j_call: TRBJ1-1; cdr3_length: 14; clone_size: many; cdr3_aa: CASSPRASNTEAFF; cdr3_nt: TGTGCCAGCAGTCCCAGGGCCTCGAACACTGAAGCTTTCTTT
v_call: TRBV7-8; d_call: .; j_call: TRBJ2-5; cdr3_length: 12; clone_size: many; cdr3_aa: CASGILRETQYF; cdr3_nt: TGTGCCAGCGGCATTCTCAGAGAGACCCAGTACTTC
v_call: TRBV12-3/TRBV12-4; d_call: .; j_call: TRBJ1-2; cdr3_length: 13; clone_size: .; cdr3_aa: CARSFGGIYGYTF; cdr3_nt: TGTGCCAGGAGTTTTGGGGGGATCTATGGCTACACCTTC
v_call: TRBV28; d_call: TRBD1; j_call: TRBJ1-5; cdr3_length: 14; clone_size: many; cdr3_aa: CASINNRGLQPQHF; cdr3_nt: TGTGCCAGCATTAATAACAGGGGGCTTCAGCCCCAGCATTTT
v_call: TRBV12-3/TRBV12-4; d_call: .; j_call: TRBJ2-5; cdr3_length: 13; clone_size: .; cdr3_aa: CASSLYLQETKYF; cdr3_nt: TGTGCCAGCAGTTTGTACCTCCAAGAGACCAAGTACTTC
v_call: TRBV12-3/TRBV12-4; d_call: TRBD1; j_call: TRBJ2-7; cdr3_length: 16; clone_size: many; cdr3_aa: CASSLKVATGASEQYF; cdr3_nt: TGTGCCAGCAGTTTAAAGGTTGCGACAGGGGCGTCCGAGCAGTACTTC
v_call: TRBV20-1; d_call: .; j_call: TRBJ2-7; cdr3_length: 13; clone_size: many; cdr3_aa: CSARGRIPYEQYF; cdr3_nt: TGCAGTGCTAGGGGACGGATCCCCTACGAGCAGTACTTC
v_call: TRBV11-2; d_call: TRBD1; j_call: TRBJ2-5; cdr3_length: 14; clone_size: .; cdr3_aa: CASSYTTGEETKYF; cdr3_nt: TGTGCCAGCAGCTATACTACAGGGGAAGAGACCAAGTACTTC
v_call: TRBV19; d_call: TRBD2; j_call: TRBJ2-7; cdr3_length: 14; clone_size: many; cdr3_aa: CAGRTSGGTYEQYF; cdr3_nt: TGTGCCGGTAGAACTAGCGGAGGAACCTACGAGCAGTACTTC
v_call: TRBV7-9; d_call: .; j_call: TRBJ1-1; cdr3_length: 13; clone_size: many; cdr3_aa: CASSSGPNTEAFF; cdr3_nt: TGTGCCAGCAGCAGCGGGCCGAACACTGAAGCTTTCTTT
v_call: TRBV6-2/TRBV6-3; d_call: .; j_call: TRBJ2-7; cdr3_length: 14; clone_size: many; cdr3_aa: CASSHGDRAYEQYF; cdr3_nt: TGTGCCAGCAGTCACGGGGACCGCGCCTACGAGCAGTACTTC
v_call: TRBV11-2; d_call: TRBD2; j_call: TRBJ2-7; cdr3_length: 16; clone_size: few; cdr3_aa: CASSQRPGTTSYEQYF; cdr3_nt: TGTGCCAGCAGCCAGAGACCCGGGACTACTTCCTACGAGCAGTACTTC
v_call: TRBV15; d_call: .; j_call: TRBJ1-1; cdr3_length: 14; clone_size: many; cdr3_aa: CATSRDHIDTEAFF; cdr3_nt: TGTGCCACCAGCAGAGATCACATAGACACTGAAGCTTTCTTT
v_call: TRBV6-1; d_call: TRBD1; j_call: TRBJ1-6; cdr3_length: 16; clone_size: many; cdr3_aa: CASSATGGSYNSPLHF; cdr3_nt: TGTGCCAGCAGTGCAACAGGGGGCTCCTATAATTCACCCCTCCACTTT
v_call: TRBV2; d_call: TRBD1; j_call: TRBJ1-2; cdr3_length: 15; clone_size: many; cdr3_aa: CASSLPPGQGHGYTF; cdr3_nt: TGTGCCAGCAGTTTACCACCGGGACAGGGTCATGGCTACACCTTC
v_call: TRBV2; d_call: TRBD1; j_call: TRBJ1-2; cdr3_length: 17; clone_size: many; cdr3_aa: CASTTEGQGWSNYGYTF; cdr3_nt: TGTGCCAGCACTACGGAGGGACAGGGCTGGTCGAACTATGGCTACACCTTC
v_call: TRBV5-6; d_call: TRBD1; j_call: TRBJ1-6; cdr3_length: 15; clone_size: many; cdr3_aa: CASSLPGQGNSPLHF; cdr3_nt: TGTGCCAGCAGCTTACCGGGACAGGGAAATTCACCCCTCCACTTT
v_call: TRBV9; d_call: TRBD1; j_call: TRBJ1-2; cdr3_length: 14; clone_size: many; cdr3_aa: CASSRDRALHGYTF; cdr3_nt: TGTGCCAGCAGCCGGGACAGGGCGCTCCATGGCTACACCTTC
v_call: TRBV12-3/TRBV12-4; d_call: TRBD2; j_call: TRBJ2-5; cdr3_length: 18; clone_size: many; cdr3_aa: CASSLDPRLAGDQETQYF; cdr3_nt: TGTGCCAGCAGTTTGGACCCCCGACTAGCGGGGGACCAAGAGACCCAGTACTTC
v_call: TRBV30; d_call: .; j_call: TRBJ2-5; cdr3_length: 13; clone_size: .; cdr3_aa: CAWSDMGPGTQYF; cdr3_nt: TGTGCCTGGAGTGATATGGGGCCGGGGACCCAGTACTTC
v_call: TRBV27; d_call: .; j_call: TRBJ1-1; cdr3_length: 17; clone_size: many; cdr3_aa: CASSLSQGGLLVTEAFF; cdr3_nt: TGTGCCAGCAGTTTATCACAGGGTGGCTTGCTGGTCACTGAAGCTTTCTTT
v_call: TRBV29-1; d_call: .; j_call: TRBJ1-1; cdr3_length: 13; clone_size: many; cdr3_aa: CSVEVGRFTEAFF; cdr3_nt: TGCAGCGTTGAAGTAGGGAGGTTCACTGAAGCTTTCTTT
v_call: TRBV2; d_call: TRBD1; j_call: TRBJ2-3; cdr3_length: 15; clone_size: many; cdr3_aa: CASKDRGFSPDTQYF; cdr3_nt: TGTGCCAGCAAGGACAGGGGGTTTTCCCCAGATACGCAGTATTTT
v_call: TRBV15; d_call: .; j_call: TRBJ1-2; cdr3_length: 13; clone_size: many; cdr3_aa: CATSRDPQPGYTF; cdr3_nt: TGTGCCACCAGCAGGGATCCGCAGCCCGGCTACACCTTC
v_call: TRBV7-9; d_call: .; j_call: TRBJ2-7; cdr3_length: 13; clone_size: once; cdr3_aa: CASSLAISYEQYF; cdr3_nt: TGTGCCAGCAGCTTAGCTATCTCCTACGAGCAGTACTTC
v_call: TRBV6-2/TRBV6-3; d_call: TRBD2; j_call: TRBJ2-7; cdr3_length: 13; clone_size: many; cdr3_aa: CASSRAGVGEQYF; cdr3_nt: TGTGCCAGCAGCCGGGCGGGAGTCGGCGAGCAGTACTTC
v_call: TRBV11-2; d_call: .; j_call: TRBJ2-4; cdr3_length: 15; clone_size: few; cdr3_aa: CASSLVPGGGNIQYF; cdr3_nt: TGTGCCAGCAGCTTAGTGCCCGGGGGAGGAAACATTCAGTACTTC
v_call: TRBV6-5; d_call: .; j_call: TRBJ2-7; cdr3_length: 15; clone_size: .; cdr3_aa: CASSYASGGSYEQYF; cdr3_nt: TGTGCCAGCAGTTACGCTTCTGGAGGCTCCTACGAGCAGTACTTC
v_call: TRBV10-1; d_call: .; j_call: TRBJ2-2; cdr3_length: 16; clone_size: many; cdr3_aa: CASSGAKTPLTGELFF; cdr3_nt: TGCGCCAGCAGTGGGGCTAAAACTCCACTGACCGGGGAGCTGTTTTTT
v_call: TRBV12-5; d_call: .; j_call: TRBJ2-2; cdr3_length: 15; clone_size: many; cdr3_aa: CASGFRDTRGGELFF; cdr3_nt: TGTGCTAGTGGTTTCCGGGACACCAGGGGCGGGGAGCTGTTTTTT
v_call: TRBV27; d_call: .; j_call: TRBJ2-6; cdr3_length: 16; clone_size: .; cdr3_aa: CASSLSDMPGANVLTF; cdr3_nt: TGTGCCAGCAGTTTAAGCGATATGCCTGGGGCCAACGTCCTGACTTTC
v_call: TRBV20-1; d_call: .; j_call: TRBJ1-5; cdr3_length: 12; clone_size: .; cdr3_aa: CSARWGGQPQHF; cdr3_nt: TGCAGTGCCAGATGGGGTGGACAGCCCCAGCATTTT
v_call: TRBV27; d_call: .; j_call: TRBJ2-2; cdr3_length: 17; clone_size: many; cdr3_aa: CASSLVVRVESVGELFF; cdr3_nt: TGTGCCAGCAGTTTAGTGGTCCGGGTAGAAAGTGTCGGGGAGCTGTTTTTT
v_call: TRBV18; d_call: .; j_call: TRBJ1-5; cdr3_length: 16; clone_size: few; cdr3_aa: CASSPQPGLSNQPQHF; cdr3_nt: TGTGCCAGCTCACCACAGCCAGGGTTGAGCAATCAGCCCCAGCATTTT
v_call: TRBV5-1; d_call: .; j_call: TRBJ1-5; cdr3_length: 14; clone_size: few; cdr3_aa: CASRPDRPGQPQHF; cdr3_nt: TGCGCCAGCAGACCCGACAGGCCGGGGCAGCCCCAGCATTTT
v_call: TRBV5-1; d_call: TRBD2; j_call: TRBJ2-7; cdr3_length: 15; clone_size: few; cdr3_aa: CASSLGGLGHSEQYF; cdr3_nt: TGCGCCAGCAGCTTGGGGGGACTAGGGCACAGCGAGCAGTACTTC
v_call: TRBV2; d_call: .; j_call: TRBJ1-5; cdr3_length: 13; clone_size: many; cdr3_aa: CASSEYRNQPQHF; cdr3_nt: TGTGCCAGCAGTGAATACAGGAATCAGCCCCAGCATTTT
v_call: TRBV12-3/TRBV12-4; d_call: .; j_call: TRBJ1-5; cdr3_length: 13; clone_size: many; cdr3_aa: CASSSGADQPQHF; cdr3_nt: TGTGCCAGCAGTTCAGGGGCTGATCAGCCCCAGCATTTT
v_call: TRBV20-1; d_call: TRBD1; j_call: TRBJ1-1; cdr3_length: 14; clone_size: few; cdr3_aa: CSAPGTGVNTEAFF; cdr3_nt: TGCAGTGCGCCCGGGACAGGGGTTAACACTGAAGCTTTCTTT
v_call: TRBV14; d_call: .; j_call: TRBJ2-5; cdr3_length: 15; clone_size: .; cdr3_aa: CASSLTLDTQETQYF; cdr3_nt: TGTGCCAGCAGCCTAACACTGGACACCCAAGAGACCCAGTACTTC
v_call: TRBV19; d_call: TRBD1; j_call: TRBJ1-1; cdr3_length: 16; clone_size: many; cdr3_aa: CASSDITGQGWTEAFF; cdr3_nt: TGTGCCAGTAGTGATATTACGGGACAGGGCTGGACTGAAGCTTTCTTT
v_call: TRBV30; d_call: .; j_call: TRBJ1-2; cdr3_length: 13; clone_size: .; cdr3_aa: CAWSFNGGYGYTF; cdr3_nt: TGTGCCTGGAGTTTCAACGGGGGCTATGGCTACACCTTC
v_call: TRBV3-1; d_call: TRBD2; j_call: TRBJ2-7; cdr3_length: 15; clone_size: .; cdr3_aa: CASSPDLSGDYEQYF; cdr3_nt: TGTGCCAGCAGCCCCGACTTAAGCGGGGACTACGAGCAGTACTTC
v_call: TRBV27; d_call: TRBD1; j_call: TRBJ2-7; cdr3_length: 18; clone_size: many; cdr3_aa: CASSPHRWESGGTYEQYF; cdr3_nt: TGTGCCAGCAGTCCCCACCGCTGGGAGTCAGGGGGCACCTACGAGCAGTACTTC
v_call: TRBV10-1; d_call: .; j_call: TRBJ1-1; cdr3_length: 14; clone_size: many; cdr3_aa: CASSETPGGTEAFF; cdr3_nt: TGCGCCAGCAGTGAAACCCCGGGGGGCACTGAAGCTTTCTTT
v_call: TRBV4-2; d_call: TRBD2; j_call: TRBJ2-7; cdr3_length: 15; clone_size: many; cdr3_aa: CASSQAPGLGYEQYF; cdr3_nt: TGTGCCAGCAGCCAAGCCCCGGGACTAGGGTACGAGCAGTACTTC
v_call: TRBV2; d_call: TRBD2; j_call: TRBJ2-7; cdr3_length: 14; clone_size: many; cdr3_aa: CASSEGTSLHEQYF; cdr3_nt: TGTGCCAGCAGTGAGGGGACTAGCCTTCACGAGCAGTACTTC
v_call: TRBV28; d_call: .; j_call: TRBJ1-2; cdr3_length: 12; clone_size: .; cdr3_aa: CASRRMGGRYTF; cdr3_nt: TGTGCCAGCAGACGAATGGGGGGGCGCTACACCTTC
v_call: TRBV5-4; d_call: .; j_call: TRBJ2-2; cdr3_length: 14; clone_size: few; cdr3_aa: CASSPDGYTGELFF; cdr3_nt: TGTGCCAGCAGCCCGGACGGGTACACCGGGGAGCTGTTTTTT
v_call: TRBV29-1; d_call: .; j_call: TRBJ1-1; cdr3_length: 13; clone_size: .; cdr3_aa: CSAPDNTGTEAFF; cdr3_nt: TGCAGCGCGCCGGACAATACGGGCACTGAAGCTTTCTTT
v_call: TRBV3-1; d_call: .; j_call: TRBJ1-5; cdr3_length: 14; clone_size: .; cdr3_aa: CASSRGRSNQPLHF; cdr3_nt: TGTGCCAGCAGCCGAGGACGGAGCAATCAGCCCCTGCATTTT
v_call: TRBV30; d_call: TRBD1; j_call: TRBJ2-7; cdr3_length: 13; clone_size: many; cdr3_aa: CACRGTGIHEQYF; cdr3_nt: TGTGCCTGCAGGGGGACAGGGATCCACGAGCAGTACTTC
v_call: TRBV27; d_call: .; j_call: TRBJ1-2; cdr3_length: 13; clone_size: many; cdr3_aa: CASIAPVGPGYTF; cdr3_nt: TGTGCCAGCATCGCCCCCGTGGGGCCTGGCTACACCTTC